These 18 T cell receptor beta chains were sequenced from one sample in a study of cytomegalovirus exposure and HLA in healthy donors. Both 60 Vbeta primers and 13 Jbeta primers went into the PCR. Profiling relied on immunoSEQ multiplex PCR, and the TCRdb table lists in-frame clones only, not all of them. The table records around 190,000 clones, 9.5% of them present only once. Sample: PBMCs. Every receptor here comes from a woman aged 25 to 45 in good health and CMV-seropositive.

This clone was counted only a few times. The CDR3 DNA is TGTGCCAGCAGGCTAGCGAACACCGGGGAGCTGTTTTTT. It encodes CASRLANTGELFF. The chain employs TRBV9 and TRBJ2-2; D ambiguous. V lost 5 bases and J lost 0, with 5 bases in between. This CDR3 comprises 13 residues. CDR1 and CDR2 (germline): SGDLS, YYNGEE.

The chain is built from TRBV19 and TRBJ1-2, with D uncertain. Trimming took off 6 bases at V and 4 bases at J, with 6 bases between the two ends. The CDR3 covers 11 residues. Germline CDR1 reads LNHDA; CDR2 reads SQIVND (reference sequence). The CDR3 loop reads CASSLPYGYTF. The CDR3, as DNA: TGTGCCAGTAGCCTACCCTATGGCTACACCTTC.

In this sample, this clone turned up a few times. This chain links TRBV30 with TRBJ2-1; 8 positions agree with TRBD2. CDR3 length equals 12 residues. V lost 3 bases, J lost 12 bases, and 7 bases stayed unmatched. The germline gives CDR1 GTSNPN, CDR2 SVGIG (reference sequence). In DNA form, the CDR3 reads TGTGCCTGGAGGGGTAGCGGGACTGGGCAGTTCTTC. Translated, it gives CAWRGSGTGQFF.

The chain has TRBV4-1 and TRBJ2-5; TRBD2 matches 11 bases. Losses at the gene ends were 2 bases for V and 4 bases for J; bases not matched to a gene: 6. Germline V CDR1 and CDR2: MGHRA, YSYEKL. CDR3 size: 16 residues. The CDR3 region has the DNA TGCGCCAGCAGCCAAATCTTAGCGGGAGGGAGAGAGACCCAGTACTTC. It yields the protein CASSQILAGGRETQYF.

This clone occurred a few times. The chain employs TRBV2 and TRBJ1-2; 7 positions match TRBD1. This CDR3 has 13 amino acids. Per the germline V gene, CDR1 is SNHLY and CDR2 is FYNNEI. Trimming removed 5 bases from V and 6 bases from J; junction bases left unmatched: 6. This CDR3 is CASSSTGTNGYTF. CDR3 bases: TGTGCCAGCAGTTCGACAGGGACCAATGGCTACACCTTC.

The rearrangement links TRBV30 to TRBJ1-5, with 7 bases lining up with TRBD1. The CDR3 contains 14 residues. The germline gives CDR1 GTSNPN, CDR2 SVGIG (reference sequence). Trimming cost V 0 bases and J 6 bases; bases outside gene matches: 5. In DNA, the CDR3 is TGTGCCTGGAGTGTCGAACAGGGGAGTCAGCCCCAGCATTTT. Translation gives CAWSVEQGSQPQHF.

The chain has TRBV7-9 and TRBJ2-5, with a tentative D call TRBD1 (6 bases). V lost 5 bases, J lost 5 bases, and 15 bases lay in between. The CDR3 consists of 14 residues. Germline CDR1 SEHNR, CDR2 FQNEAQ (reference sequence). CDR3 coding DNA: TGTGCCAGCAGCCGGCTCACTAGGGGGGAGACCCAGTACTTC. Its protein is CASSRLTRGETQYF. Full variable domain (missing parts from reference TRBV7-9 and TRBJ2-5): DTGVSQNPRHKITKRGQNVTFRCDPISEHNRLYWYRQTLGQGPEFLTYFQNEAQLEKSRLLSDRFSAERPKGSFSTLEIQRTEQGDSAMYLCASSRLTRGETQYFGPGTRLLVL.

This clone showed up just a few times. The chain carries TRBV7-9 and TRBJ2-7; unclear D gene. CDR1 and CDR2 from the germline V gene are SEHNR and FQNEAQ (reference sequence). CDR3 length: 13 amino acids. V was pared by 1 base and J by 2 bases, with 6 bases between. The DNA for the CDR3 is TGTGCCAGCAGCTTAGTCCCTGCCTACGAGCAGTACTTC. Translated, it gives CASSLVPAYEQYF.

This clone showed up just a few times. This rearrangement joins TRBV5-1 to TRBJ1-1; a weak D match, TRBD1 (5 bases). The V end lost 0 bases, the J end lost 1 base, and 13 bases lay between the germline ends. The CDR3 extends over 16 amino acids. Germline V gene sequence: CDR1 SGHRS, CDR2 YFSETQ. Here the CDR3 DNA reads TGCGCCAGCAGCTTGGCGGGGGTGACGGCGAACACTGAAGCTTTCTTT. Its protein product is CASSLAGVTANTEAFF.

This clone was seen more than once but under ten times. The chain links TRBV6-7 to TRBJ1-2; 7 positions match TRBD1. TRBV6-7 is an ORF, and what it does is uncertain. This CDR3 spans 16 amino acids. J lost 5 bases, V lost 5 bases, and 14 bases had no gene match. CDR3 nucleotide sequence: TGTGCCAGCAGTCAAGGCCATACGACAGGGTCTTATGGCTACACCTTC. Its translation: CASSQGHTTGSYGYTF.

This clone has more than one count but fewer than ten. V and J are TRBV11-2 and TRBJ2-4; 9 nucleotides match TRBD2. The trim removed 2 bases at V and 8 bases at J, leaving 16 bases unmatched. This CDR3 is 18 amino acids long. CDR1 is SGHAT, CDR2 FQNNGV, per germline. In nucleotides, the CDR3 is TGTGCCAGCAGCTTAATTTCTGGCGGGAGGGCCGGAGGAGACATTCAGTACTTC. It yields the protein CASSLISGGRAGGDIQYF.

The chain has TRBV9 and TRBJ2-2; maybe TRBD2 (6 bases). Trimming removed 0 bases from V and 6 bases from J, with 12 bases in between. Germline V gene sequence: CDR1 SGDLS, CDR2 YYNGEE. CDR3 length: 15 amino acids. The CDR3 coding sequence is TGTGCCAGCAGCGTAGGCGGGATTGGGGCCGGGGAGCTGTTTTTT. Encoded protein: CASSVGGIGAGELFF.

CDR3 sequence: CASSRLAGEVDTQYF. CDR3 sequence (DNA): TGTGCCAGCAGCCGACTAGCGGGAGAGGTCGATACGCAGTATTTT. V gene TRBV6-4 combines with J gene TRBJ2-3; 12 positions match TRBD2. Germline V gives CDR1 MRHNA, CDR2 SNTAGT. J gave up 6 bases and V 6 bases, and 7 bases lay outside the gene matches. The CDR3 is 15 amino acids.

There are a few counts of this clone. The V call is TRBV7-2, the J call TRBJ1-5; 8 bases are shared with TRBD1. The length of the CDR3 is 15 residues. Per germline, CDR1 SGHTA and CDR2 FQGNSA. V was clipped by 3 bases and J by 6 bases; unmatched bases: 7. The CDR3 nucleotides are TGTGCCAGCAGCTTCTCAACAGGGGGGACTCAGCCCCAGCATTTT. Its translation: CASSFSTGGTQPQHF.

The CDR3 loop is CASSFSSGPNGYTF. CDR3 bases: TGCGCCAGCAGCTTTTCGTCAGGGCCTAATGGCTACACCTTC. This chain joins TRBV5-1 and TRBJ1-2, with D perhaps TRBD1 (5 bases). Germline CDR1 and CDR2: SGHRS and YFSETQ. Trimming stripped 2 bases from V and 6 bases from J, with 14 bases between. The length of the CDR3 is 14 residues.

This sequence joins TRBV6-6 and TRBJ2-7; 7 positions agree with TRBD2. Germline CDR1 reads MNHNY; CDR2 reads SVGAGI (reference sequence). The CDR3 spans 15 residues. The V gene end was trimmed by 0 bases and the J gene end by 3 bases; junction bases not matched to a gene: 5. The CDR3 DNA is TGTGCCAGCAGTTACTCGCCGTGGGAGGGCTACGAGCAGTACTTC. This gives the protein CASSYSPWEGYEQYF.

This clone was recorded a few times. The genes are TRBV5-8 and TRBJ1-5; 7 bases are shared with TRBD1. The CDR3 spans 17 residues. The ends lost 2 bases at V and 3 bases at J; junction bases unmatched: 11. Germline-derived CDR1 and CDR2 are SGHTS and YDEGEE. The CDR3 region is CASSLGQDLKDNQPQHF. The CDR3 region has the DNA TGTGCCAGCAGCTTAGGACAGGATCTCAAAGACAATCAGCCCCAGCATTTT. The entire variable domain, with the rest obtained from reference TRBV5-8 and TRBJ1-5, is as follows: EAGVTQSPTHLIKTRGQQATLRCSPISGHTSVYWYQQALGLGLQFLLWYDEGEERNRGNFPPRFSGRQFPNYSSELNVNALELEDSALYLCASSLGQDLKDNQPQHFGDGTRLSIL.

There are a few counts of this clone. The chain recombines TRBV2 with TRBJ2-7; TRBD2 aligns across 8 bases. Looked up from germline, CDR1 is SNHLY and CDR2 is FYNNEI. Trimming took 7 bases from V and 3 from J; bases not matched to a gene: 8. This CDR3 comprises 14 residues. CDR3 protein: CASIRRSGGYEQYF. The CDR3 nucleotides are TGTGCCAGCATTAGGAGAAGCGGGGGCTACGAGCAGTACTTC.